The rows below give T cell receptor beta chains drawn from one sample of a study of T cell responses to AZD1222 COVID-19 vaccine. Here immunoSEQ multiplex PCR was the method, and the copy in TCRdb shows in-frame clones only, minus some. Of more than 85,000 clones listed, 88% are singletons. Material: peripheral blood, obtained 28 days after the second AZD1222 dose. These receptors originate from an adult who received the AZD1222 COVID-19 vaccine. The CDR3 runs from the conserved cysteine through the conserved F or W. Fields, in order: clone size, J gene, D gene, V gene, CDR3 DNA, CDR3 protein. The D gene is left open where the match is weak. The size of a clone is reported for some rows only, either as once, few or many, or as a class for expanded clones.

.	TRBJ1-5	.	TRBV11-2	TGTGCCAGCAGTGATGAGGGGTCGTATCAGCCCCAGCATTTT	CASSDEGSYQPQHF
few	TRBJ1-1	TRBD1	TRBV18	TGTGCCAGCTCGGGGTGGGACAGGGGGGTCGACACTGAAGCTTTCTTT	CASSGWDRGVDTEAFF
.	TRBJ2-5	.	TRBV3-1/TRBV3-2	TGTGCCAGCAGCCTAGGGTTGGGGCAGCAAGAGACCCAGTACTTC	CASSLGLGQQETQYF
.	TRBJ2-2	TRBD1	TRBV11-2	TGTGCCAGCAGCTCGACGACAGGGGCCGGGGAGCTGTTTTTT	CASSSTTGAGELFF
.	TRBJ1-4	.	TRBV5-1	TGCGCCAGCAGCTTGTGGTTTGGGCCTACAAATGAAAAACTGTTTTTT	CASSLWFGPTNEKLFF
.	TRBJ2-1	.	TRBV6-6	TGTGCCAGCAGTTACGGTCGGGACGCATACAATGAGCAGTTCTTC	CASSYGRDAYNEQFF
.	TRBJ1-1	.	TRBV4-2	TGTGCCAGCAGCCAAGAGGGGGGGCATGGAGTATACTTAACTGAAGCTTTCTTT	CASSQEGGHGVYLTEAFF
.	TRBJ2-3	TRBD2	TRBV29-1	TGCAGCCTGACACTAGCGGGAGAAGATACGCAGTATTTT	CSLTLAGEDTQYF
.	TRBJ1-2	.	TRBV11-2	TGTGCCAGCAGCCTAAATTCCAGGGGCTGGGGTAATGATGGCTACACCTTC	CASSLNSRGWGNDGYTF
.	TRBJ2-7	.	TRBV6-6	TGTGCCAGCAGTAGGGGCCTAGCGATGCTTTCCTACGAGCAGTACTTC	CASSRGLAMLSYEQYF
.	TRBJ2-5	TRBD2	TRBV5-1	TGCGCCAGCACGACTAGCGGGAGTGTAGAGACCCAGTACTTC	CASTTSGSVETQYF
.	TRBJ2-7	TRBD1	TRBV10-3	TGTGCCATCAGTTCCCGGGACAGGCTCTACGAGCAGTACTTC	CAISSRDRLYEQYF
few	TRBJ1-1	TRBD1	TRBV7-8	TGTGCCAGCAGTTATAGACAGGGAGACACTGAAGCTTTCTTT	CASSYRQGDTEAFF
.	TRBJ2-7	.	TRBV18	TGTGCCAGCTCACTAATCCCGGGGCCAGCAGGTGAGCAGTACTTC	CASSLIPGPAGEQYF
.	TRBJ1-2	.	TRBV20-1	TGCAGTGCTAGTCCGGGGGAGGGATACTATGGCTACACCTTC	CSASPGEGYYGYTF
.	TRBJ2-5	TRBD2	TRBV7-9	TGTGCCAGCAGCGCTAGCGGGAGGGAGACCCAGTACTTC	CASSASGRETQYF
.	TRBJ1-3	.	TRBV5-4	TGTGCCAGCAGCTTTTCGGGCTCTGGAAACACCATATATTTT	CASSFSGSGNTIYF
.	TRBJ2-7	.	TRBV28	TGTGCCAGCAGTTTATGGGACAGTCCCTACGAGCAGTACTTC	CASSLWDSPYEQYF
.	TRBJ1-2	TRBD1	TRBV9	TGTGCCAGCAGCCAGGGGACAGGGGACGTTAACTATGGCTACACCTTC	CASSQGTGDVNYGYTF
.	TRBJ1-5	.	TRBV6-2/TRBV6-3	TGTGCCAGCAGCTATCAAGACAGCAATAGCAATCAGCCCCAGCATTTT	CASSYQDSNSNQPQHF
.	TRBJ1-2	TRBD1	TRBV11-2	TGTGCCAGCTCAACAGGGGGAGAAGCCTTCGGCTACACCTTC	CASSTGGEAFGYTF
.	TRBJ1-3	.	TRBV27	TGTGCCAGCAAGGGACTCGGGGACTCTGGAAACACCATATATTTT	CASKGLGDSGNTIYF
.	TRBJ1-1	.	TRBV12-3/TRBV12-4	TGTGCCAGCAGTTTGAAGGAGGGCACTGAAGCTTTCTTT	CASSLKEGTEAFF
once	TRBJ2-4	.	TRBV3-1/TRBV3-2	TGTGCCAGCAGCCAAGGGGGGTTAGCATTAGCCAAAAACATTCAGTACTTC	CASSQGGLALAKNIQYF